What follows is one T cell receptor beta chain and its context. Antigen unknown. Lacking the conserved final phenylalanine or tryptophan, this CDR3 likely reflects a read error. Patients aged 18 to 65 had newly diagnosed hyperthyroidism lasting under 2 months. The entry originates in a study of T cells in Graves' hyperthyroidism and ophthalmopathy. Turning to the study itself: Peripheral blood specimens were obtained at initial diagnosis, prior to any treatment.

Study-level findings and limits: From stable hyperthyroidism, ophthalmopathy was set apart by a 13 V-J model.

The CDR3 consists of 14 residues. Trimming took off 2 bases at V and 4 bases at J, with 9 bases between the two ends. Germline assignment: CDR1 SNHLY and CDR2 FYNNEI. TCR beta CDR3 regions were amplified from RNA. HTBI primers were used for first-round RT-PCR of the TCR CDR3. Using its own MiXCR run on the multiplex PCR reads, TCRdb lists one record per CDR3 protein. The sample has tens of thousands of distinct CDR3 sequences; 49% are singletons. The origin of this receptor is a woman aged 45-59 years with Graves' hyperthyroidism that later progressed to Graves' ophthalmopathy. Material for sequencing was blood. The chain joins TRBV2 to TRBJ1-5; D ambiguous. The CDR3 DNA reads TGTGCCAGCAGTGAACGACTCATAAATCAGCCCCAGCATGGC. It encodes CASSERLINQPQHG.